This T cell receptor beta chain was observed in a study of shared clonotypes between healthy human individuals. Broader study findings: About 5% of naive CD4 clonotypes were shared across a handful of donors. All-four-donor shared clonotypes had higher generation probabilities than non-shared clonotypes did. Relative to memory subsets, naive subsets generally showed larger estimated richness.

With 7 bases clipped from V and 7 bases from J, the junction kept 14 bases outside the gene matches. The CDR3 has 15 residues. CD4+ cells yielded CD45RA+ naive and CD45RA-negative memory subsets. Data came from immunoSEQ multiplex PCR; TCRdb stores just in-frame clones and leaves some out. The sample records under 650,000 clones, almost 97% being singletons. In the case of this clone: Antigen specificity is unknown.

The chain carries TRBV23-1 and TRBJ2-7; TRBD1 agrees at 9 bases. TRBV23-1 belongs to the ORF category, with a function that is uncertain. The sequenced material came from naive CD4+ T cells sorted from blood. Subset specified: CD45RA+ positively selected. The TCR comes from a woman younger than 45 in good health. CDR3 protein: CASTLRDQGTGEQYF. In DNA form, the CDR3 reads TGCGCCAGCACCCTCCGGGACCAAGGGACAGGGGAGCAGTACTTC.